The 24 T cell receptor beta chains below were found in one sample sequenced in a study of blood T cell repertoires in COVID-19. Clones were read by immunoSEQ multiplex PCR, and TCRdb kept only the in-frame ones, dropping some. The sample records more than 40,000 clones, roughly 85% being singletons. Sequenced input: peripheral blood. Every receptor here comes from a man between 60 and 75 years old with acute or convalescent COVID-19.

CDR3 in DNA: TGTGCCAGCAAAAAATGGGACAGGCCCGCCGGATATGGCTACACCTTC. This translates into CASKKWDRPAGYGYTF. V is TRBV7-2 and J is TRBJ1-2; 8 bases align to TRBD1. From germline, CDR1 is SGHTA and CDR2 FQGNSA. The CDR3 loop spans 16 amino acids. The trim removed 7 bases at V and 5 bases at J, leaving 15 bases unmatched. The full variable domain, with the rest looked up from reference TRBV7-2 and TRBJ1-2, is GAGVSQSPSNKVTEKGKDVELRCDPISGHTALYWYRQSLGQGLEFLIYFQGNSAPDKSGLPSDRFSAERTGGSVSTLTIQRTQQEDSAVYLCASKKWDRPAGYGYTFGSGTRLTVV.

V usage is TRBV7-2 and J usage is TRBJ2-7; TRBD2 aligns across 11 bases. V was pared by 4 bases and J by 1 base, with 6 bases of the junction left unmatched. The germline V gene has CDR1 SGHTA and CDR2 FQGNSA. The length of the CDR3 is 16 residues. The CDR3 DNA follows: TGTGCCAGCAGCTCCAAAGGGACTAGCGGTTCCTACGAGCAGTACTTC. Translating gives CASSSKGTSGSYEQYF.

This rearrangement joins TRBV11-2 to TRBJ2-5; TRBD1 matches 7 bases. The CDR3 covers 16 residues. Trimming cost V 7 bases and J 0 bases; bases outside gene matches: 11. CDR1 SGHAT and CDR2 FQNNGV come from the germline V gene. CDR3 sequence reads: CASNLQGWGNQETQYF. CDR3 nucleotide sequence: TGTGCCAGCAACCTACAGGGGTGGGGTAACCAAGAGACCCAGTACTTC.

This sequence joins TRBV4-3 and TRBJ2-6; TRBD1 aligns across 8 bases. The CDR3 runs to 19 residues. Germline V gene sequence: CDR1 LGHNA, CDR2 YSLEER. V lost 3 bases, J lost 0 bases, and 10 bases stayed unmatched. The CDR3 here is CASSQETGTGDSGANVLTF. CDR3 sequence (DNA): TGCGCCAGCAGCCAGGAAACCGGGACAGGAGACTCTGGGGCCAACGTCCTGACTTTC.

This clone was seen once. The CDR3 loop reads CASSVAGVEQFF. The CDR3 nucleotides read TGTGCCAGTAGTGTAGCGGGGGTTGAGCAGTTCTTC. The chain carries TRBV19 and TRBJ2-1; 9 nucleotides agree with TRBD2. Germline CDR1 LNHDA, CDR2 SQIVND (reference sequence). CDR3 length: 12 residues. With V trimmed by 5 bases and J by 9 bases, 2 bases remained unmatched.

The sample holds a few counts of this clone. The CDR3, as DNA: TGCAGCGTTGAAGATCAGGGGGTGAACACTGAAGCTTTCTTT. It codes for CSVEDQGVNTEAFF. This sequence joins TRBV29-1 and TRBJ1-1, with TRBD1 matching 7 bases. V dropped 0 bases and J dropped 0; count of bases not matched to a gene: 1. CDR3 length: 14 amino acids. Looked up from germline, CDR1 is SQVTM and CDR2 is ANQGSEA. The full variable domain, with the rest looked up from reference TRBV29-1 and TRBJ1-1, is SAVISQKPSRDICQRGTSLTIQCQVDSQVTMMFWYRQQPGQSLTLIATANQGSEATYESGFVIDKFPISRPNLTFSTLTVSNMSPEDSSIYLCSVEDQGVNTEAFFGQGTRLTVV.

The chain links TRBV10-1 to TRBJ1-1, with D possibly TRBD1 on 5 matching bases. This CDR3 has 13 residues. The V end was cut by 6 bases, the J end by 1 base, with 9 bases between. CDR1 is WNHNN, CDR2 SYGVQD, per germline (reference sequence). This chain's CDR3 is CASSSTGNTEAFF. The CDR3 DNA follows: TGCGCCAGCAGCAGCACAGGGAACACTGAAGCTTTCTTT.

V gene TRBV3-1 (or the pseudogene TRBV3-2) combines with J gene TRBJ2-2; D is undetermined. This CDR3 spans 11 amino acids. Trimming took off 7 bases at V and 8 bases at J, with 8 bases between the two ends. CDR1 is LGHDT, CDR2 YNNKEL, per germline (reference sequence). The CDR3 DNA reads as TGTGCCAGCACCTGGCGGGGGGAGCTGTTTTTT. This gives the protein CASTWRGELFF.

The chain employs TRBV7-2 and TRBJ2-1; 10 positions agree with TRBD2. Per the germline V gene, CDR1 is SGHTA and CDR2 is FQGNSA. This CDR3 is 15 amino acids long. V lost 3 bases, J lost 2 bases, and 1 base stayed unmatched. The CDR3 region has the DNA TGTGCCAGCAGCTTTAGCGGGGGGCCCTACAATGAGCAGTTCTTC. Its translation is CASSFSGGPYNEQFF.

The rearrangement uses TRBV4-3 and TRBJ2-5, with 12 bases identical to TRBD1. V was pared by 0 bases and J by 4 bases, with 6 bases of the junction left unmatched. The germline gives CDR1 LGHNA, CDR2 YSLEER. The length of the CDR3 is 17 residues. The CDR3 region is CASSQDTRDRGRETQYF. CDR3 in DNA: TGCGCCAGCAGCCAAGATACCCGGGACAGGGGGCGAGAGACCCAGTACTTC.

This chain uses TRBV5-5 with TRBJ1-1; the D is unclear. The CDR3 length is 15 residues. Germline loops: CDR1 SGHKS, CDR2 YYEKEE (reference sequence). V dropped 4 bases and J dropped 0 bases, with 13 bases sitting between them. The CDR3 nucleotides read TGTGCCAGCAGCACGGGTGGAACAATGAACACTGAAGCTTTCTTT. Its translation is CASSTGGTMNTEAFF. The entire variable domain, with the rest obtained from reference TRBV5-5 and TRBJ1-1, is as follows: DAGVTQSPTHLIKTRGQQVTLRCSPISGHKSVSWYQQVLGQGPQFIFQYYEKEERGRGNFPDRFSARQFPNYSSELNVNALLLGDSALYLCASSTGGTMNTEAFFGQGTRLTVV.

The rearrangement joins TRBV4-3 to TRBJ1-6; 7 positions match TRBD1. Germline values: CDR1 LGHNA, CDR2 YSLEER. The CDR3 consists of 15 residues. With 0 bases clipped from V and 10 bases from J, the junction kept 6 bases outside the gene matches. CDR3: CASSQDDRAFSPLHF. Written as DNA, the CDR3 is TGCGCCAGCAGCCAAGATGACAGGGCCTTCTCACCCCTCCACTTT.

The gene calls are TRBV7-2 and TRBJ2-5; D might be TRBD2 (7 bases). CDR3 length equals 15 residues. CDR1 and CDR2 from the germline V gene are SGHTA and FQGNSA. Trimming took off 1 base at V and 5 bases at J, with 14 bases between the two ends. The CDR3 coding sequence is TGTGCCAGCAGCTTAGGGCCGGGGGGCTGGGAGACCCAGTACTTC. Residues: CASSLGPGGWETQYF.

This sequence joins TRBV18 and TRBJ1-1, with 8 bases identical to TRBD1. Germline assignment: CDR1 KGHSH and CDR2 LQKENI. The CDR3 totals 13 residues. V was clipped by 0 bases and J by 10 bases; unmatched bases: 4. The chain's CDR3 is CASSPPTGGAAFF. CDR3 coding DNA: TGTGCCAGCTCACCACCTACAGGGGGTGCAGCTTTCTTT.

The rearrangement uses TRBV5-5 and TRBJ1-1; TRBD1 matches 8 bases. With 6 bases clipped from V and 3 bases from J, the junction kept 4 bases outside the gene matches. The CDR3 is made up of 13 amino acids. CDR1 SGHKS and CDR2 YYEKEE come from the germline V gene (reference sequence). In DNA form, the CDR3 reads TGTGCCAGCAACATGGACAGGGACACTGAAGCTTTCTTT. It translates to CASNMDRDTEAFF.

The chain employs TRBV6-5 and TRBJ1-5; tentative D call: TRBD1 (6 bases). The germline CDR1 and CDR2 sequences are MNHEY and SVGAGI. With 5 bases removed from V and 6 bases from J, the gap between germline ends came to 11 bases. The CDR3 runs to 13 residues. In DNA form, the CDR3 reads TGTGCCAGCAGTCTACAGGGCTTTCAGCCCCAGCATTTT. It codes for CASSLQGFQPQHF.

The chain has TRBV30 and TRBJ1-6, with D possibly matching TRBD1 (6 bases). Germline V CDR1 and CDR2: GTSNPN, SVGIG (reference sequence). The CDR3 is 17 residues long. Trimming took off 0 bases at V and 4 bases at J, with 16 bases between the two ends. CDR3 DNA: TGTGCCTGGAGTGTACATACAGGGCCGGTATATAATTCACCCCTCCACTTT. Protein product: CAWSVHTGPVYNSPLHF.

This chain joins TRBV7-2 and TRBJ1-2, with 8 bases that match TRBD1. Per the germline V gene, CDR1 is SGHTA and CDR2 is FQGNSA. The CDR3 contains 15 residues. V dropped 4 bases and J dropped 0; count of bases not matched to a gene: 4. The CDR3 DNA follows: TGTGCCAGCAGCTCTGGACAGGGCCCTAACTATGGCTACACCTTC. As protein: CASSSGQGPNYGYTF.

The chain is built from TRBV9 and TRBJ2-3; 9 bases map to TRBD2. With 0 bases clipped from V and 3 bases from J, the junction kept 11 bases outside the gene matches. The CDR3 spans 18 residues. In germline, CDR1 is SGDLS, CDR2 YYNGEE. The CDR3 region has the DNA TGTGCCAGCAGCGTAGACCTAGCGGGGAACGGTGGGACAGATACGCAGTATTTT. Translating gives CASSVDLAGNGGTDTQYF. Complete variable domain (other parts from reference TRBV9 and TRBJ2-3): DSGVTQTPKHLITATGQRVTLRCSPRSGDLSVYWYQQSLDQGLQFLIQYYNGEERAKGNILERFSAQQFPDLHSELNLSSLELGDSALYFCASSVDLAGNGGTDTQYFGPGTRLTVL.

CDR3 DNA sequence: TGTGCCAGCAGTTACGGAGGGACCCAGTACTTC. This codes for CASSYGGTQYF. The genes are TRBV6-2 or TRBV6-3 and TRBJ2-5; TRBD2 is a possible D gene (5 bases). V lost 2 bases and J lost 7, with 5 bases in between. In germline, CDR1 is MNHEY, CDR2 SVGEGT. This CDR3 has 11 amino acids.

The V gene is TRBV19, the J gene TRBJ2-3; perhaps TRBD1 as D (6 bases). Trimming pared 10 bases from V and 1 base from J, leaving 21 bases between. CDR3 length: 16 amino acids. Germline V gene sequence: CDR1 LNHDA, CDR2 SQIVND (reference sequence). CDR3 sequence: CATNSESRTGTDTQYF. In DNA, the CDR3 is TGTGCCACAAATTCGGAATCGAGGACAGGCACAGATACGCAGTATTTT.

The chain recombines TRBV6-5 with TRBJ1-5, with D possibly TRBD1 on 5 matching bases. The length of the CDR3 is 15 residues. The V and J ends lost 5 bases and 2 bases respectively, with 13 bases between them. CDR1 MNHEY and CDR2 SVGAGI come from the germline V gene. CDR3 bases: TGTGCCAGCAGTCCCTCGTTCAGGGGCAATCAGCCCCAGCATTTT. It yields the protein CASSPSFRGNQPQHF.

This clone has a handful of counts. The rearrangement joins TRBV4-3 to TRBJ1-6; 7 bases are a match to TRBD1. The CDR3 runs to 15 residues. Germline lookup yields CDR1 LGHNA and CDR2 YSLEER. The V gene end was trimmed by 0 bases and the J gene end by 10 bases; junction bases not matched to a gene: 6. CDR3 nucleotides: TGCGCCAGCAGCCAAGATCTAGGGACAGTATCACCCCTCCACTTT. As protein: CASSQDLGTVSPLHF.

V and J are TRBV12-5 and TRBJ2-7; 7 bases align to TRBD2. There are 15 residues in the CDR3. Germline values: CDR1 LGHNT, CDR2 FRNRAP. With 0 bases clipped from V and 7 bases from J, the junction kept 9 bases outside the gene matches. CDR3 protein: CASGLVGGGWGEQYF. CDR3 DNA sequence: TGTGCTAGTGGTTTGGTGGGCGGGGGTTGGGGAGAGCAGTACTTC.